This T cell receptor beta chain was retrieved from a study of blood T cell repertoires in COVID-19. This CDR3 has 15 residues. V was clipped by 5 bases and J by 5 bases; unmatched bases: 11. CDR1 is MNHNY, CDR2 SVGAGI, per germline (reference sequence). Here immunoSEQ multiplex PCR was the method, and the copy in TCRdb shows in-frame clones only, minus some. The data contain about 92,000 clones, around three quarters of them singletons. Sequenced input: peripheral blood. The chain employs TRBV6-6 and TRBJ2-7, with 8 bases fitting TRBD1. This TCR was sampled from a woman in her 70s with acute or convalescent COVID-19. The CDR3 bases are TGTGCCAGCAGTGCAACCGGGACAGGTTTCGACGAGCAGTACTTC. The encoded protein is CASSATGTGFDEQYF.